These 30 T cell receptor beta chains came from one sample sequenced in a study of T cell changes during pregnancy in multiple sclerosis (dated by TCRdb to between 2017 and 2020). Library method: the immunoSEQ multiplex PCR assay. Imported from immuneACCESS, the table was reduced by TCRdb to in-frame sequences with V and J called. These copies leave out some clones; in studies compared against another copy, an unresolved V gene accounts for under half, and the cause of the remainder is not known. Present in this sample are approximately 120,000 clones, less than 97% of which were seen just once. Around 0.46% of the sample rests with the top ten. This specimen consisted of peripheral blood, obtained after pregnancy. The receptors were sampled from a female donor with multiple sclerosis, enrolled in a pregnancy study.

The chain links TRBV19 to TRBJ1-5, with D unresolved. Trimming cost V 5 bases and J 1 base, with 12 bases left between them. The CDR3 runs 15 residues. CDR1 and CDR2 from the germline V gene are LNHDA and SQIVND (reference sequence). The CDR3 sequence is CASSLGGGSNQPQHF. In nucleotides, the CDR3 is TGTGCCAGTAGTCTGGGAGGCGGAAGCAATCAGCCCCAGCATTTT.

The chain combines TRBV1 with TRBJ2-1; the table's TRBD2 call for D was not verified on the DNA. TRBV1 is reported as a pseudogene. This CDR3 is 20 amino acids long. The CDR3 reads CTSSQGKFRGGRTNYNEQFF. The CDR3 bases are TGCACCAGCAGCCAAGGGAAATTTCGGGGCGGGAGGACCAACTACAATGAGCAGTTCTTC.

This chain connects TRBV20-1 to TRBJ2-7; D is undetermined. V lost 3 bases, J lost 3 bases, and 6 bases lay in between. The CDR3 runs 11 residues. Germline CDR1 is DFQATT and CDR2 is SNEGSKA (reference sequence). The CDR3 protein is CSARASYEQYF. CDR3 sequence (DNA): TGCAGTGCTAGGGCTAGCTACGAGCAGTACTTC.

The chain couples TRBV2 to TRBJ2-2; D ambiguous. Germline V gene lookup returns CDR1 SNHLY and CDR2 FYNNEI. This CDR3 has 11 amino acids. V was shortened by 4 bases and J by 7 bases, with 4 bases between the two germline ends. CDR3 sequence reads: CASSGSGELFF. The CDR3 coding sequence is TGTGCCAGCAGTGGGAGCGGGGAGCTGTTTTTT.

The chain links TRBV5-4 to TRBJ1-1; D remains ambiguous. This CDR3 has 13 residues. Trimming removed 5 bases from V and 8 bases from J, with 16 bases in between. Germline values: CDR1 SGHNT, CDR2 YYREEE (reference sequence). CDR3 region: CASRGVRRSEAFF. For the CDR3, the DNA is TGTGCCAGCAGGGGAGTTCGGAGGAGCGAAGCTTTCTTT.

The V gene is TRBV9, the J gene TRBJ2-7; possibly TRBD1 for D (6 bases). The germline V gene encodes CDR1 SGDLS and CDR2 YYNGEE. The CDR3 has 14 residues. V lost 5 bases and J lost 2, with 14 bases in between. The CDR3 DNA reads TGTGCCAGCAGTGCCACCCGGACAGCCTACGAGCAGTACTTC. It translates to CASSATRTAYEQYF.

The chain has TRBV2 and TRBJ2-5; 8 bases line up with TRBD2. The trim removed 7 bases at V and 4 bases at J, leaving 14 bases unmatched. The CDR3 contains 16 residues. Germline V gene lookup returns CDR1 SNHLY and CDR2 FYNNEI. CDR3 DNA sequence: TGTGCCAGCAAACATGGGATAGCGGGATACTTAGAGACCCAGTACTTC. Translation gives CASKHGIAGYLETQYF.

This clone was detected once. The chain links TRBV19 to TRBJ2-5, with no clear D. The V end was cut by 3 bases, the J end by 5 bases, with 10 bases between. Germline CDR1 is LNHDA and CDR2 is SQIVND (reference sequence). This CDR3 has 13 residues. CDR3 DNA sequence: TGTGCCAGTAGTATTTTAGCATGGGAGACCCAGTACTTC. It is translated as CASSILAWETQYF.

The CDR3 here is CASSLAITSGRKTNTGELFF. The CDR3 DNA follows: TGCGCCAGCAGCTTGGCCATAACTAGCGGGAGGAAAACGAACACCGGGGAGCTGTTTTTT. The genes are TRBV5-1 and TRBJ2-2, with 12 bases that match TRBD2. Germline assignment: CDR1 SGHRS and CDR2 YFSETQ. The length of the CDR3 is 20 residues. V gave up 0 bases and J gave up 0 bases; unmatched junction bases: 9.

J is TRBJ1-2 and V is TRBV9, with 7 bases matching TRBD1. The CDR3 extends over 14 amino acids. Germline CDR1 reads SGDLS; CDR2 reads YYNGEE. Trimming removed 3 bases from V and 7 bases from J; junction bases left unmatched: 9. CDR3 region: CASSAHTGVSGYTF. As DNA, the CDR3 is TGTGCCAGCAGCGCTCATACAGGGGTTTCTGGCTACACCTTC.

This rearrangement joins TRBV5-4 to TRBJ2-2, with D possibly matching TRBD2 (5 bases). V was clipped by 0 bases and J by 4 bases, with 16 bases between them. The CDR3 runs 17 residues. The germline gives CDR1 SGHNT, CDR2 YYREEE (reference sequence). The CDR3 nucleotides read TGTGCCAGCAGCTTGGCCATGGCTGGGCGGGCCACCGGGGAGCTGTTTTTT. It yields the protein CASSLAMAGRATGELFF.

The genes are TRBV28 and TRBJ1-1, with D perhaps TRBD1 (6 bases). The CDR3 spans 15 residues. CDR1 is MDHEN and CDR2 is SYDVKM in the germline V gene. V was pared by 7 bases and J by 1 base, with 16 bases between. CDR3 nucleotides: TGTGCCAGCATCCCAGAGACAGGCCCGAACACTGAAGCTTTCTTT. Its protein is CASIPETGPNTEAFF.

The chain uses TRBV15 and TRBJ2-1, with 9 bases aligning to TRBD1. CDR3 length: 17 residues. Germline CDR1 reads LNHNV; CDR2 reads YYDKDF (reference sequence). The trim removed 0 bases at V and 7 bases at J, leaving 10 bases unmatched. CDR3 residues: CATSRDLRDRVMNEQFF. For the CDR3, the DNA is TGTGCCACCAGCAGAGATCTAAGGGACAGGGTAATGAATGAGCAGTTCTTC.

J is TRBJ2-3 and V is TRBV30, with 14 bases identical to TRBD2. The CDR3 length is 16 residues. Germline CDR1 reads GTSNPN; CDR2 reads SVGIG (reference sequence). V lost 0 bases and J lost 3; bases outside the gene matches: 2. The CDR3 sequence: CAWSVRTSGRTDTQYF. In DNA form, the CDR3 reads TGTGCCTGGAGTGTTAGGACTAGCGGGAGGACAGATACGCAGTATTTT.

V gene TRBV28 combines with J gene TRBJ2-1; the D gene is possibly TRBD2 (6 bases). Germline values: CDR1 MDHEN, CDR2 SYDVKM. There are 13 residues in the CDR3. V lost 5 bases and J lost 9, with 14 bases in between. CDR3: CASSPPGLPEQFF. The CDR3, as DNA: TGTGCCAGCAGTCCCCCCGGACTACCTGAGCAGTTCTTC.

The gene calls are TRBV7-9 and TRBJ2-3; 9 bases line up with TRBD1. There are 15 residues in the CDR3. Germline CDR1 and CDR2: SEHNR and FQNEAQ (reference sequence). V lost 4 bases, J lost 3 bases, and 5 bases stayed unmatched. The CDR3, as DNA: TGTGCCAGCAGCTCGGGACAGGGCGGAACAGATACGCAGTATTTT. Protein product: CASSSGQGGTDTQYF.

The chain joins TRBV5-1 to TRBJ2-2, with 11 bases fitting TRBD2. Germline V CDR1 and CDR2: SGHRS, YFSETQ. This CDR3 has 17 residues. V was clipped by 4 bases and J by 6 bases; unmatched bases: 11. CDR3 coding DNA: TGCGCCAGCAGCCCATTGGTACTAGCGGGAGCCCCCGGGGAGCTGTTTTTT. This sequence encodes CASSPLVLAGAPGELFF.

CDR3 protein: CASTRTGVNTEAFF. The DNA of the CDR3 is TGTGCCAGCACTCGGACAGGGGTGAACACTGAAGCTTTCTTT. The J gene is TRBJ1-1, the V gene TRBV9; 9 nucleotides line up with TRBD1. CDR1 and CDR2 from the germline V gene are SGDLS and YYNGEE. CDR3 length equals 14 residues. Trimming removed 6 bases from V and 0 bases from J; junction bases left unmatched: 3.

The gene calls are TRBV5-1 and TRBJ2-7; D not resolved. Germline CDR1 SGHRS, CDR2 YFSETQ. The V end lost 6 bases, the J end lost 3 bases, and 7 bases lay between the germline ends. This CDR3 has 11 residues. The CDR3 is CASTRGYEQYF. CDR3 nucleotides: TGCGCCAGCACCCGCGGCTACGAGCAGTACTTC. The full variable domain, completed using reference TRBV5-1 and TRBJ2-7, is KAGVTQTPRYLIKTRGQQVTLSCSPISGHRSVSWYQQTPGQGLQFLFEYFSETQRNKGNFPGRFSGRQFSNSRSEMNVSTLELGDSALYLCASTRGYEQYFGPGTRLTVT.

The chain has TRBV4-1 and TRBJ1-5; 10 positions agree with TRBD1. The CDR3 length is 15 residues. Germline CDR1 is MGHRA and CDR2 is YSYEKL. Unmatched junction bases numbered 5, after V lost 3 bases and J lost 6 bases. Written as DNA, the CDR3 is TGCGCCAGCAGCCATCCTCGGACAGGGGGTCAGCCCCAGCATTTT. Protein product: CASSHPRTGGQPQHF.

The chain uses TRBV5-1 and TRBJ2-7, with D unclear. This CDR3 spans 13 amino acids. The germline gives CDR1 SGHRS, CDR2 YFSETQ. Trimming removed 1 base from V and 7 bases from J, with 12 bases in between. CDR3 sequence reads: CASSLTAGLEQYF. The CDR3 nucleotides read TGCGCCAGCAGCTTGACGGCAGGATTAGAGCAGTACTTC.

The genes are TRBV28 and TRBJ2-7; D is ambiguous. In germline, CDR1 is MDHEN, CDR2 SYDVKM. The CDR3 covers 14 residues. Between the trimmed V and J ends, which lost 2 bases and 3 bases, there was a span of 11 bases. The CDR3 DNA sequence: TGTGCCAGCAGTTTAAGCAGGTCCTACTACGAGCAGTACTTC. Translated: CASSLSRSYYEQYF.

The chain joins TRBV14 to TRBJ1-2; 7 nucleotides match TRBD1. The CDR3 spans 15 residues. Germline V CDR1 and CDR2: SGHDN, FVKESK. The V segment lost 0 bases and the J segment 10 bases; nucleotides outside the gene matches: 11. CDR3 sequence (DNA): TGTGCCAGCAGCCAAGAACAGTGGCGAGGGGGCTCCTACACCTTC. This codes for CASSQEQWRGGSYTF.

The chain recombines TRBV6-6 with TRBJ2-7, with 7 positions matching TRBD2. Unmatched junction bases numbered 7, after V lost 5 bases and J lost 12 bases. There are 11 residues in the CDR3. From germline, CDR1 is MNHNY and CDR2 SVGAGI (reference sequence). For the CDR3, the DNA is TGTGCCAGCAGTAGGACTAGGGGCTGGTACTTC. It codes for CASSRTRGWYF.

This clone was found once. The chain combines TRBV15 with TRBJ2-7; D call uncertain. Per germline, CDR1 LNHNV and CDR2 YYDKDF (reference sequence). The V end lost 0 bases, the J end lost 4 bases, and 7 bases lay between the germline ends. This CDR3 comprises 13 residues. CDR3 coding DNA: TGTGCCACCAGCAGAGATGCACAGTACGAGCAGTACTTC. Protein: CATSRDAQYEQYF.

The genes are TRBV19 and TRBJ2-5, with 13 bases aligning to TRBD2. The germline V gene encodes CDR1 LNHDA and CDR2 SQIVND (reference sequence). The CDR3 runs to 17 residues. The V and J ends lost 4 bases and 5 bases, in that order; junction bases with no gene match: 10. The CDR3 spells CASSKGLAGSGRETQYF. The DNA of the CDR3 is TGTGCCAGTAGTAAGGGACTAGCGGGATCCGGCAGGGAGACCCAGTACTTC.

This clone was counted once. The chain employs TRBV29-1 and TRBJ2-3, with TRBD2 matching over 11 bases. There are 18 residues in the CDR3. Germline CDR1 reads SQVTM; CDR2 reads ANQGSEA. The junction had 12 bases not matched to a gene; V was cut back by 4 bases and J by 0 bases. The CDR3 DNA reads TGCAGCGTTGTCCCCACTAGCGGGAGACCCTCTAGCACAGATACGCAGTATTTT. As protein: CSVVPTSGRPSSTDTQYF.

The chain employs TRBV7-9 and TRBJ2-3, with 8 bases fitting TRBD2. The V segment lost 1 base and the J segment 2 bases; nucleotides outside the gene matches: 5. CDR1 SEHNR and CDR2 FQNEAQ come from the germline V gene (reference sequence). The CDR3 length is 16 residues. CDR3: CASSLGLASPTDTQYF. CDR3 sequence (DNA): TGTGCCAGCAGCTTAGGACTAGCGAGTCCCACAGATACGCAGTATTTT. The whole variable domain, filled in from reference TRBV7-9 and TRBJ2-3, reads DTGVSQNPRHKITKRGQNVTFRCDPISEHNRLYWYRQTLGQGPEFLTYFQNEAQLEKSRLLSDRFSAERPKGSFSTLEIQRTEQGDSAMYLCASSLGLASPTDTQYFGPGTRLTVL.

The genes are TRBV14 and TRBJ1-1; D is uncertain. The CDR3 spans 15 residues. Germline V CDR1 and CDR2: SGHDN, FVKESK. Trimming took 0 bases from V and 10 from J, leaving 18 bases between them. The CDR3 DNA reads TGTGCCAGCAGCCAAGATTGGGCAGGCCGGGATGGAGCTTTCTTT. It encodes CASSQDWAGRDGAFF.

The chain links TRBV5-1 to TRBJ1-1; D might be TRBD1 (6 bases). Germline V gene sequence: CDR1 SGHRS, CDR2 YFSETQ. Trimming shortened V by 3 bases and J by 0 bases, and 15 bases separated the two germline ends. The CDR3 sequence is 16 residues long. In DNA, the CDR3 is TGCGCCAGCAGCTCTCTCCGGACAGCTTTGAACACTGAAGCTTTCTTT. Translation: CASSSLRTALNTEAFF.